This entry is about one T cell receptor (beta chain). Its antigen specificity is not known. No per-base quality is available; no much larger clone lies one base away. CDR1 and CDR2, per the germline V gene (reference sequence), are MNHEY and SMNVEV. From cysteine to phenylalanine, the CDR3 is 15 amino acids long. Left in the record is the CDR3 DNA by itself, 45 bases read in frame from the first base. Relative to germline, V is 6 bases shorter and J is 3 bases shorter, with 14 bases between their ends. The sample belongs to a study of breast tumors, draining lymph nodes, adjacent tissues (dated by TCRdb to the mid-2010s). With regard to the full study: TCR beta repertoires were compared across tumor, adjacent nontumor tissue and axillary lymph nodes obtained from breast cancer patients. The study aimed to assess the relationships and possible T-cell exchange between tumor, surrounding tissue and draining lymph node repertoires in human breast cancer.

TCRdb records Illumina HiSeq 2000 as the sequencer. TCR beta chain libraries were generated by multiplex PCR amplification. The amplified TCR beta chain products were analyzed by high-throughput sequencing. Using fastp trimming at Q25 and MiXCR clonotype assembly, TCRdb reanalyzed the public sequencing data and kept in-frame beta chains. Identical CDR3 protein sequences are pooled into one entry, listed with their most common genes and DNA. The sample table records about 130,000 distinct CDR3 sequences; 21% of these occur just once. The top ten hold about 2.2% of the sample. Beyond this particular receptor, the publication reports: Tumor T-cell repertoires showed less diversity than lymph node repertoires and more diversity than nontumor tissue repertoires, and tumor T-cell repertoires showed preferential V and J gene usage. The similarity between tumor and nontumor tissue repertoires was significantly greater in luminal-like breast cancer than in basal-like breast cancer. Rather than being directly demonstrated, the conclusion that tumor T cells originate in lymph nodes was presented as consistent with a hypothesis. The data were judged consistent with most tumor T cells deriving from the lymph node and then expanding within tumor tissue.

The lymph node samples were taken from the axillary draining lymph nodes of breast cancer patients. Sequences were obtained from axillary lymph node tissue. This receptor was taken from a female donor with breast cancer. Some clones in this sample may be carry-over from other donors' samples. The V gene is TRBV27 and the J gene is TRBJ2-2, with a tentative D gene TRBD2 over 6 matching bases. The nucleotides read TGTGCCAGCAGCCTCGGACTATATGACACCGGGGAGCTGTTTTTT. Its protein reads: CASSLGLYDTGELFF.